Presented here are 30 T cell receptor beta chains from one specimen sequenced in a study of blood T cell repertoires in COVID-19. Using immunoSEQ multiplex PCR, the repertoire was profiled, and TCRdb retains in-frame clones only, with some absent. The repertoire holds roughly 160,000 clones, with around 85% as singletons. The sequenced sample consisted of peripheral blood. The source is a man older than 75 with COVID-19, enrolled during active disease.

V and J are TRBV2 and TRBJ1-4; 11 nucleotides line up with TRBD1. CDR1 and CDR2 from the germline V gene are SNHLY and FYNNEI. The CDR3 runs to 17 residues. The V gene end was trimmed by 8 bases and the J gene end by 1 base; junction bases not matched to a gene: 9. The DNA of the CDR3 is TGTGCCAGCCTGGACAGGGGGCGAATTGAAACTAATGAAAAACTGTTTTTT. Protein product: CASLDRGRIETNEKLFF.

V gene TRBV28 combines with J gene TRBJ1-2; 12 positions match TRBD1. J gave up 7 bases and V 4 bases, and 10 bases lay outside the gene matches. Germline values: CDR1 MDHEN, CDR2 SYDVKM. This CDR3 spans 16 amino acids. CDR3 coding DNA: TGTGCCAGCAGTTCACCGGTGGGGACAGGGGGCGGTGGCTACACCTTC. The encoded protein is CASSSPVGTGGGGYTF.

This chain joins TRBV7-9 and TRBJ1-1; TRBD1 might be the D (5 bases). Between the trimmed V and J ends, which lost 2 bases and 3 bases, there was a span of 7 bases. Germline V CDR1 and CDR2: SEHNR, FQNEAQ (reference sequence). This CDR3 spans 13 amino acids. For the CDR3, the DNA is TGTGCCAGCAGCTTACAGGGCGACACTGAAGCTTTCTTT. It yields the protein CASSLQGDTEAFF.

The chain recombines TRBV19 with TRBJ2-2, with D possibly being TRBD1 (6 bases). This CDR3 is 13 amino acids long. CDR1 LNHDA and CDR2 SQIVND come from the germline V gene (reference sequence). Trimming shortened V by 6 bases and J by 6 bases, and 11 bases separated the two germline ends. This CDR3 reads CASRSRGPGELFF. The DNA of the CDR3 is TGTGCCAGTAGATCCAGGGGCCCCGGGGAGCTGTTTTTT.

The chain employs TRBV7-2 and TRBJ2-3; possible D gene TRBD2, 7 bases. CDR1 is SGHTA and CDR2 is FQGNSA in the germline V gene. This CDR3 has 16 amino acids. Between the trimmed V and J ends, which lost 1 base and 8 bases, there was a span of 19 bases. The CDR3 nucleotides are TGTGCCAGCAGCTTAGGGGCGGGGGCGCGGTCAGGTACGCAGTATTTT. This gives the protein CASSLGAGARSGTQYF. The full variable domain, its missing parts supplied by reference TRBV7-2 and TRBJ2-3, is GAGVSQSPSNKVTEKGKDVELRCDPISGHTALYWYRQSLGQGLEFLIYFQGNSAPDKSGLPSDRFSAERTGGSVSTLTIQRTQQEDSAVYLCASSLGAGARSGTQYFGPGTRLTVL.

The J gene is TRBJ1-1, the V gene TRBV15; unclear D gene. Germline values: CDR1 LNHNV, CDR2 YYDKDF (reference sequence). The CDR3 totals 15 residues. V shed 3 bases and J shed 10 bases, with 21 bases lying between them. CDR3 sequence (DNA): TGTGCCACCAGCAGTCCCTCCTCAGGTAAACGGGGAGCTTTCTTT. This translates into CATSSPSSGKRGAFF. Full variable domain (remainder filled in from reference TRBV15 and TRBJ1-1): DAMVIQNPRYQVTQFGKPVTLSCSQTLNHNVMYWYQQKSSQAPKLLFHYYDKDFNNEADTPDNFQSRRPNTSFCFLDIRSPGLGDTAMYLCATSSPSSGKRGAFFGQGTRLTVV.

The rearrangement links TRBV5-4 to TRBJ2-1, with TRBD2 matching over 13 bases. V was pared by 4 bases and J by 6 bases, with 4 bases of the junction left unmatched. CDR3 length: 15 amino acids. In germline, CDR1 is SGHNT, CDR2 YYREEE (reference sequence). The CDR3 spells CASSPWTSGGNEQFF. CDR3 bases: TGTGCCAGCAGCCCATGGACTAGCGGGGGCAATGAGCAGTTCTTC.

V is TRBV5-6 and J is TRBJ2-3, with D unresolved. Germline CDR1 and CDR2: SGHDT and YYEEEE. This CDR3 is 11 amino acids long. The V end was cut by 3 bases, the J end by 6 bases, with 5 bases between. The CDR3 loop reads CASSYSDTQYF. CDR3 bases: TGTGCCAGCAGCTACTCGGATACGCAGTATTTT. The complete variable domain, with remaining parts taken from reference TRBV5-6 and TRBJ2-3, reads DAGVTQSPTHLIKTRGQQVTLRCSPKSGHDTVSWYQQALGQGPQFIFQYYEEEERQRGNFPDRFSGHQFPNYSSELNVNALLLGDSALYLCASSYSDTQYFGPGTRLTVL.

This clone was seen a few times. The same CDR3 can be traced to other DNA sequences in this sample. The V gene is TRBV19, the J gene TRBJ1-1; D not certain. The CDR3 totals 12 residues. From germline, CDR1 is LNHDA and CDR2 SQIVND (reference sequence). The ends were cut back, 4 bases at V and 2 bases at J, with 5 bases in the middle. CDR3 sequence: CASSRVNTEAFF. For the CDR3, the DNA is TGTGCCAGTAGTAGAGTAAACACTGAAGCTTTCTTT.

CDR3 in DNA: TGTGCCAGCACACAGGGGGCAGGTCAGCCCCAGCATTTT. This sequence encodes CASTQGAGQPQHF. The rearrangement uses TRBV6-5 and TRBJ1-5, with TRBD1 matching over 9 bases. Germline V lookup: CDR1 MNHEY, CDR2 SVGAGI. J was trimmed by 6 bases and V by 7 bases; bases with no gene match: 4. The CDR3 length is 13 residues.

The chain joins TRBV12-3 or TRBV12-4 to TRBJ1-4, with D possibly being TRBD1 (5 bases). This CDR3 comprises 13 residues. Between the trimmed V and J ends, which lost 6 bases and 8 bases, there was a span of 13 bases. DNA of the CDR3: TGTGCCAGCAGGGAGTTGCCAGGGGAAAAACTGTTTTTT. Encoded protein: CASRELPGEKLFF.

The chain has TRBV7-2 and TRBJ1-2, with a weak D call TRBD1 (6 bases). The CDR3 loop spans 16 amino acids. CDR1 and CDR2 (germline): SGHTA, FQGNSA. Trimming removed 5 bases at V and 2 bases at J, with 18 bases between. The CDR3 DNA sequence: TGTGCCAGCAGCCAGACTCGGACAGAGCAAAACTATGGCTACACCTTC. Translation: CASSQTRTEQNYGYTF.

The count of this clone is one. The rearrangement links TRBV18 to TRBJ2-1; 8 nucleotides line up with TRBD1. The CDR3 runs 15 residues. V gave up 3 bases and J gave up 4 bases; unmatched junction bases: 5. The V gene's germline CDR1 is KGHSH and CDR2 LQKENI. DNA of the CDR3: TGTGCCAGCTCACCGCGGACAGGGCCTTACAATGAGCAGTTCTTC. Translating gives CASSPRTGPYNEQFF.

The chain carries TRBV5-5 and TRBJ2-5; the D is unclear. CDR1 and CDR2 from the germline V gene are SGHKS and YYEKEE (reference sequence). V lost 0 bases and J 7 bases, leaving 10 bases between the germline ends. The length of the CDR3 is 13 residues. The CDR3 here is CASSLVLIGTQYF. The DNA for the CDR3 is TGTGCCAGCAGCTTGGTACTTATCGGGACCCAGTACTTC. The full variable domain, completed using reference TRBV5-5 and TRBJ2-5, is DAGVTQSPTHLIKTRGQQVTLRCSPISGHKSVSWYQQVLGQGPQFIFQYYEKEERGRGNFPDRFSARQFPNYSSELNVNALLLGDSALYLCASSLVLIGTQYFGPGTRLLVL.

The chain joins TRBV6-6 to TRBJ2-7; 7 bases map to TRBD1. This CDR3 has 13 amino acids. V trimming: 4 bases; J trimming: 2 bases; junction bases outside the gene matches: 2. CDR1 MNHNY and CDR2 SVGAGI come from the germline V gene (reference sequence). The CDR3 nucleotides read TGTGCCAGCAGTTCCCAGGGGGCCTACGAGCAGTACTTC. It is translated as CASSSQGAYEQYF.

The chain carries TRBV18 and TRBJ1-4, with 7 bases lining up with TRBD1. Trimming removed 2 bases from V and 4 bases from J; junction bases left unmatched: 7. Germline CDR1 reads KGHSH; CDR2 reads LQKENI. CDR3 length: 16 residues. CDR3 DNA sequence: TGTGCCAGCTCACCAGGACAGCCAGGGGGTAATGAAAAACTGTTTTTT. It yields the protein CASSPGQPGGNEKLFF.

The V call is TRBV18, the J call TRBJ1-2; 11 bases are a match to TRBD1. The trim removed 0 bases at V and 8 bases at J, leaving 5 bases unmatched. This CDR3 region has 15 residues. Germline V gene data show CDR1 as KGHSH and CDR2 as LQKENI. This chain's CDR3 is CASSPPRGQGEGYTF. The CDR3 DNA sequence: TGTGCCAGCTCACCACCGAGGGGACAGGGGGAAGGCTACACCTTC.

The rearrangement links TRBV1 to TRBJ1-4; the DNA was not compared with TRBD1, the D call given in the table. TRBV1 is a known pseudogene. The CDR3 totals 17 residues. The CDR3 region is CTSSQDLWGRSNEKLFF. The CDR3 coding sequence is TGCACCAGCAGCCAAGATCTCTGGGGGCGGTCTAATGAAAAACTGTTTTTT.

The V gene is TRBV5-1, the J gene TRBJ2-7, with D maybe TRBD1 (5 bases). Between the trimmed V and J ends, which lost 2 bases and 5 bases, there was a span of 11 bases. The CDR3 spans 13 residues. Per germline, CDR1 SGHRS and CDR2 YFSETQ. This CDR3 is CASSFRQNDEQYF. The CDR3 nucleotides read TGCGCCAGCAGCTTTAGACAGAACGACGAGCAGTACTTC. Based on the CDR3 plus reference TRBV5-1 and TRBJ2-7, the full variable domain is KAGVTQTPRYLIKTRGQQVTLSCSPISGHRSVSWYQQTPGQGLQFLFEYFSETQRNKGNFPGRFSGRQFSNSRSEMNVSTLELGDSALYLCASSFRQNDEQYFGPGTRLTVT.

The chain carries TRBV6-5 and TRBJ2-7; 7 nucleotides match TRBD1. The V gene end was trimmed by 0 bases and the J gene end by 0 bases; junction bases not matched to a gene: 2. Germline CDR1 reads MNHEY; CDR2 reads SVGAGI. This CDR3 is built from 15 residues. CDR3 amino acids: CASSYSTGSSYEQYF. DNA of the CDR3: TGTGCCAGCAGTTACTCGACAGGGAGCTCCTACGAGCAGTACTTC.

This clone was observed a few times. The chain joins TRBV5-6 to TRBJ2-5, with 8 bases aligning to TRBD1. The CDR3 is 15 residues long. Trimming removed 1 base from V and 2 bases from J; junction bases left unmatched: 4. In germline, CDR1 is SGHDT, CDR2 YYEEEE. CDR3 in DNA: TGTGCCAGCAGCTTGCCAGGGGGCGATCAAGAGACCCAGTACTTC. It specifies CASSLPGGDQETQYF.

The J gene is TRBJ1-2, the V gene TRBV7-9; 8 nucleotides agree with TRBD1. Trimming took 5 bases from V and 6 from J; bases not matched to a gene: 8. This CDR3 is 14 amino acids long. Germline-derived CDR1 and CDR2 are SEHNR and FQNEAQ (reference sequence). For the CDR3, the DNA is TGTGCCAGCAGCCCAGGACAGGGTTTGGATGGCTACACCTTC. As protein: CASSPGQGLDGYTF.

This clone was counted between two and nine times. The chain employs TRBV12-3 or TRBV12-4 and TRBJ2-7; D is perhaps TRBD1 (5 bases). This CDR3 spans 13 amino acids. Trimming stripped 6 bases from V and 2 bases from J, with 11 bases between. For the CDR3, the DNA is TGTGCCAGCAGCCGACAGCTAGCCTACGAGCAGTACTTC. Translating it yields CASSRQLAYEQYF.

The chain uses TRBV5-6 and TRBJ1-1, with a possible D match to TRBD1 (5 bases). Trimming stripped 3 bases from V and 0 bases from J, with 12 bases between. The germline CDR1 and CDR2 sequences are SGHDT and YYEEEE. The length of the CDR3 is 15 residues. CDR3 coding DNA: TGTGCCAGCAGCTCAGTTAGGGGCTTGAACACTGAAGCTTTCTTT. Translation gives CASSSVRGLNTEAFF.

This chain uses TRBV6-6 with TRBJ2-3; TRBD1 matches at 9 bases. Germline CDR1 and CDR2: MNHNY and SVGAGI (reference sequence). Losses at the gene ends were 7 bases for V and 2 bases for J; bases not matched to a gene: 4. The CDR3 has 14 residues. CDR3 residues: CASTWDRATDTQYF. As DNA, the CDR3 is TGTGCCAGCACCTGGGACAGGGCCACAGATACGCAGTATTTT.

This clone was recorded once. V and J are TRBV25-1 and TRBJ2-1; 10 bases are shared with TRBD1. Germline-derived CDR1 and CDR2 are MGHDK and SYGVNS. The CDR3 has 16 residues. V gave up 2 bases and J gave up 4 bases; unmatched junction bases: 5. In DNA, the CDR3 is TGTGCCAGCAGTGAAGGGGGACAGGGGAAGTACAATGAGCAGTTCTTC. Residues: CASSEGGQGKYNEQFF.

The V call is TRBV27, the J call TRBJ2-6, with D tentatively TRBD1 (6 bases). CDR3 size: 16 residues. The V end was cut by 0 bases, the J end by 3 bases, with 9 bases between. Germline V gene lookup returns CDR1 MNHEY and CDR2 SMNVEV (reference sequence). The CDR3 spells CASSLSWGHGANVLTF. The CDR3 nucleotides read TGTGCCAGCAGTTTATCTTGGGGGCATGGGGCCAACGTCCTGACTTTC.

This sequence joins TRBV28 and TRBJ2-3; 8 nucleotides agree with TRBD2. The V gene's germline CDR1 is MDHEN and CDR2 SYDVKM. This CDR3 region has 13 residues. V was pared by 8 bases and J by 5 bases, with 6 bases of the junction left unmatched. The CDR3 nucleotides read TGTGCCAGCTCCGGGGGGGTAGGAGATACGCAGTATTTT. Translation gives CASSGGVGDTQYF.

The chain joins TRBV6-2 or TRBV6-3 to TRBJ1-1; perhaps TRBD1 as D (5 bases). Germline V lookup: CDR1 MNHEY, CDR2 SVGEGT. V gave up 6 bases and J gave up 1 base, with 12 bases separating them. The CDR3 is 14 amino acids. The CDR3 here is CASSHGGTNTEAFF. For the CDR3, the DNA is TGTGCCAGCAGCCACGGGGGGACGAACACTGAAGCTTTCTTT.

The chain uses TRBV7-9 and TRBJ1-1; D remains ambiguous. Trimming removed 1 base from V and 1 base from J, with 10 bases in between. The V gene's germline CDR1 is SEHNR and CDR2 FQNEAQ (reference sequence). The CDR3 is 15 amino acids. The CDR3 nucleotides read TGTGCCAGCAGCTTAGAAAGCCTTTCGAACACTGAAGCTTTCTTT. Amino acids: CASSLESLSNTEAFF. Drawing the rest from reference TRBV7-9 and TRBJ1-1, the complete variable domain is DTGVSQNPRHKITKRGQNVTFRCDPISEHNRLYWYRQTLGQGPEFLTYFQNEAQLEKSRLLSDRFSAERPKGSFSTLEIQRTEQGDSAMYLCASSLESLSNTEAFFGQGTRLTVV.